Described below is a single T cell receptor beta chain sequence and its context. This entry is derived from a study of cytomegalovirus exposure and HLA in healthy donors. Looking at the study overall: There were under 140 million unique TCR beta sequences, drawn from roughly 200 million T cells, in an earlier analysis. Most donors, 80% to 90% of a few hundred genotyped, fell in the Caucasian-associated ancestry cluster.

Use of 60 Vbeta and 13 Jbeta primers characterized the PCR. Here immunoSEQ multiplex PCR was the method, and the copy in TCRdb shows in-frame clones only, minus some. There are 150,000 to 190,000 clones in the sample; 85% occur only once, and 2% to 2.5% lies in the top ten. The donors comprised healthy bone marrow donors. Unrecorded immune exposure was likely among donors, who were nominally healthy when sampled. The sample was PBMCs. This TCR came from a woman aged 18-30 years in good health and CMV-seronegative.

The CDR3 DNA is TGTGCCAGCAGTTTATCAGGGGGGGGTTCACCCCTCCACTTT. Amino acid sequence: CASSLSGGGSPLHF. This chain links TRBV27 with TRBJ1-6; D perhaps matches TRBD1 (6 bases). CDR3 length: 14 residues. The V gene's germline CDR1 is MNHEY and CDR2 SMNVEV (reference sequence). Trimming removed 0 bases from V and 9 bases from J, with 9 bases in between.